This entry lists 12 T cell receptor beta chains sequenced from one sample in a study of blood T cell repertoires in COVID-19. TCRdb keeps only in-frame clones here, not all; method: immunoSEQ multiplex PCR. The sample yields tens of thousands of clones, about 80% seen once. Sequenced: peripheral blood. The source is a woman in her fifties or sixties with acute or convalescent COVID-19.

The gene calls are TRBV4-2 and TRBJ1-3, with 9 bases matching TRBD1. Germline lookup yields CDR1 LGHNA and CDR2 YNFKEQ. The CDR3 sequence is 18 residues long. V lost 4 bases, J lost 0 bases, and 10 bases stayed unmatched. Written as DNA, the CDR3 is TGTGCCAGCAGCCTCTTGGGTGGACAGGGGACCTCTGGAAACACCATATATTTT. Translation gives CASSLLGGQGTSGNTIYF.

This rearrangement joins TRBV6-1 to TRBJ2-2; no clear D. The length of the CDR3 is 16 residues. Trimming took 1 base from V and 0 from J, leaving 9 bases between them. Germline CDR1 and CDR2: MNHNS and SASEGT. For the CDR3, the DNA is TGTGCCAGCAGTGAAGTTTGGGCCCCGAACACCGGGGAGCTGTTTTTT. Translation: CASSEVWAPNTGELFF.

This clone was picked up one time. Here the CDR3 reads CASSPDRATQYF. CDR3 DNA sequence: TGTGCCAGCAGCCCCGACAGGGCTACGCAGTATTTT. The chain carries TRBV3-1 (or the pseudogene TRBV3-2) and TRBJ2-3; 7 nucleotides line up with TRBD1. The germline gives CDR1 LGHDT, CDR2 YNNKEL (reference sequence). The CDR3 is 12 amino acids. Losses at the gene ends were 4 bases for V and 8 bases for J; bases not matched to a gene: 3.

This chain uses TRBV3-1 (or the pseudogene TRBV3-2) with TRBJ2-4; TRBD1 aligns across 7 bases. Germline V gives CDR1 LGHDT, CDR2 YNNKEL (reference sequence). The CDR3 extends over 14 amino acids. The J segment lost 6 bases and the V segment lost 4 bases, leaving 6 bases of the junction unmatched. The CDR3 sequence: CASSPLRQGNIQYF. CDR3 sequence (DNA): TGTGCCAGCAGCCCCCTCAGACAGGGAAACATTCAGTACTTC.

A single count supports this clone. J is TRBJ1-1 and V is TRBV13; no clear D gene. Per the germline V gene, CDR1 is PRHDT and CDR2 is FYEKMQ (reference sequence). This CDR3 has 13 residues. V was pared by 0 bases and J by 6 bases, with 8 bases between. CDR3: CASSLGPRPEAFF. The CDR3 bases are TGTGCCAGCAGCTTAGGACCTAGGCCTGAAGCTTTCTTT.

CDR3 residues: CASIGGRRETQYF. The CDR3 DNA sequence: TGTGCCAGTATCGGGGGTCGACGGGAGACCCAGTACTTC. The chain links TRBV19 to TRBJ2-5; D is possibly TRBD2 (6 bases). CDR1 is LNHDA, CDR2 SQIVND, per germline (reference sequence). The CDR3 consists of 13 residues. V was cut by 7 bases and J by 5 bases, with 14 bases left in between.

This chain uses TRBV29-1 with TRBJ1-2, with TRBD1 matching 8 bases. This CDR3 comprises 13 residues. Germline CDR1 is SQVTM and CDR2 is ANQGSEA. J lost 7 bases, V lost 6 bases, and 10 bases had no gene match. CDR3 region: CSVQVGQGSGYTF. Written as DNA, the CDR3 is TGCAGCGTCCAAGTCGGACAGGGCAGTGGCTACACCTTC.

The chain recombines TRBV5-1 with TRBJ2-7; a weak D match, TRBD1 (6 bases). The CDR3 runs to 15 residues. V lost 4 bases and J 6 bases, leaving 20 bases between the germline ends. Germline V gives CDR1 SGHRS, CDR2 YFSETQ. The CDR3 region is CASSVGDAQGGEQYF. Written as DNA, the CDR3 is TGCGCCAGCAGCGTTGGGGACGCCCAAGGGGGCGAGCAGTACTTC.

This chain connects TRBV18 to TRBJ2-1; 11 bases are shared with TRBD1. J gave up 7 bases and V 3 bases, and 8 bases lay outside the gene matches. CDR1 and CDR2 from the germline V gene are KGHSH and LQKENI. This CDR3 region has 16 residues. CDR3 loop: CASSPFGQGAVNEQFF. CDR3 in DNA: TGTGCCAGCTCACCGTTCGGACAGGGGGCGGTTAATGAGCAGTTCTTC.

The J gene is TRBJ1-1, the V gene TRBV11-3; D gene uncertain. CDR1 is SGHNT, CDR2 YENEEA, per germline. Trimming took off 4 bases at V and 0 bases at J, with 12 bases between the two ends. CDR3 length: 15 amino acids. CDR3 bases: TGTGCCAGCAGCTCTGGGCCCGCTGTGAACACTGAAGCTTTCTTT. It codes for CASSSGPAVNTEAFF.

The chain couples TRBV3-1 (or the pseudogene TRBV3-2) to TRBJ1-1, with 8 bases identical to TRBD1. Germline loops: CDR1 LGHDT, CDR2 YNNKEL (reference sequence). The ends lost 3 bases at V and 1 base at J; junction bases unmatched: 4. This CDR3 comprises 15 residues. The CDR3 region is CASSHPGTGNTEAFF. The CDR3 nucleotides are TGTGCCAGCAGCCATCCCGGGACAGGGAACACTGAAGCTTTCTTT.

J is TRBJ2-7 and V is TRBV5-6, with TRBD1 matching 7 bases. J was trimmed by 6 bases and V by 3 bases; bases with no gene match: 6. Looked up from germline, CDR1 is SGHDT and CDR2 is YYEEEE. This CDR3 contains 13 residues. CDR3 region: CASSSDRVGEQYF. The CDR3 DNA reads TGTGCCAGCAGCTCCGACAGGGTGGGCGAGCAGTACTTC.